Listed below are T cell receptor beta chains from one sample, sequenced in a study of blood T cell repertoires in COVID-19. Assay used: immunoSEQ multiplex PCR; TCRdb lists only in-frame clones, some missing. Among some 400,000 clones listed, roughly 90% were seen once. Sequencing used PBMCs or T cells enriched from blood (not recorded which). These receptors originate from a woman aged 25 to 39 who had recovered from COVID-19. The CDR3 runs from the conserved cysteine through the conserved F or W. The D gene is left open where the match is weak. Size tells how often a clone was seen (once, few, many) or the class of an expanded clone, and some rows leave it out.

cdr3_nt: TGTGCCAGCAGCTTAGTTAAGGGGGCCGAGCAGTACTTC
cdr3_aa: CASSLVKGAEQYF
clone_size: once
v_call: TRBV7-9
d_call: TRBD1
j_call: TRBJ2-7

cdr3_nt: TGCGCCAGCAGCTTGGGTAACAGGGGATCCATGAACACTGAAGCTTTCTTT
cdr3_aa: CASSLGNRGSMNTEAFF
clone_size: .
v_call: TRBV5-1
d_call: TRBD1
j_call: TRBJ1-1

cdr3_nt: TGTGCCAGCAGCCGAGGACAGGCGCGCTCTGGAAACACCATATATTTT
cdr3_aa: CASSRGQARSGNTIYF
clone_size: .
v_call: TRBV7-9
d_call: TRBD1
j_call: TRBJ1-3

cdr3_nt: TGTGCCTGGAGTGCCCTAGTAGAGTTGGGGGGAAGCACCGGGGAGCTGTTTTTT
cdr3_aa: CAWSALVELGGSTGELFF
clone_size: .
v_call: TRBV30
d_call: .
j_call: TRBJ2-2

cdr3_nt: TGTGCCAGCAGCCAGGTTGGGACAAATTACGAGCAGTACTTC
cdr3_aa: CASSQVGTNYEQYF
clone_size: .
v_call: TRBV3-1/TRBV3-2
d_call: .
j_call: TRBJ2-7

cdr3_nt: TGTGCCACCAGCAGAGGAGGCCCCTTGGACAGGGCGTATCAGCCCCAGCATTTT
cdr3_aa: CATSRGGPLDRAYQPQHF
clone_size: .
v_call: TRBV15
d_call: TRBD1
j_call: TRBJ1-5

cdr3_nt: TGCGCCAGCAGCCAGATCACGGACACTGAAGCTTTCTTT
cdr3_aa: CASSQITDTEAFF
clone_size: .
v_call: TRBV4-1
d_call: .
j_call: TRBJ1-1

cdr3_nt: TGTGCCAGTAGTTCTCCGACAGGGAGGTTCAATGAGCAGTTCTTC
cdr3_aa: CASSSPTGRFNEQFF
clone_size: .
v_call: TRBV19
d_call: .
j_call: TRBJ2-1

cdr3_nt: TGTGCCAGCAGCTTAGCACAGAAGTATGGCTACACCTTC
cdr3_aa: CASSLAQKYGYTF
clone_size: .
v_call: TRBV7-9
d_call: .
j_call: TRBJ1-2

cdr3_nt: TGTGCCATCAGTGAGGAGGGGGTTCGAAACACCATATATTTT
cdr3_aa: CAISEEGVRNTIYF
clone_size: few
v_call: TRBV10-3
d_call: .
j_call: TRBJ1-3

cdr3_nt: TGTGCCAGCAGCCGGGGGGTCGACAGCTACGAGCAGTACTTC
cdr3_aa: CASSRGVDSYEQYF
clone_size: once
v_call: TRBV9
d_call: TRBD2
j_call: TRBJ2-7

cdr3_nt: TGTGCCAGCAGTTTATCGGCTAGTCTCAGCGCCGGGGAGCTGTTTTTT
cdr3_aa: CASSLSASLSAGELFF
clone_size: .
v_call: TRBV27
d_call: .
j_call: TRBJ2-2

cdr3_nt: TGTGCCAGTAGCCATTCCACAAACACTGAAGCTTTCTTT
cdr3_aa: CASSHSTNTEAFF
clone_size: .
v_call: TRBV19
d_call: .
j_call: TRBJ1-1

cdr3_nt: TGTGCCAGCAGCTTAGAACTAGCGGGAGGGGCCTACTACAATGAGCAGTTCTTC
cdr3_aa: CASSLELAGGAYYNEQFF
clone_size: .
v_call: TRBV7-2
d_call: TRBD2
j_call: TRBJ2-1

cdr3_nt: TGTGCCAGTAGTCGGGGACAGGGGAACTATGGCTACACCTTC
cdr3_aa: CASSRGQGNYGYTF
clone_size: .
v_call: TRBV19
d_call: TRBD1
j_call: TRBJ1-2

cdr3_nt: TGTGCCAGCAGTTCAGGGACAAAAAACATTCAGTACTTC
cdr3_aa: CASSSGTKNIQYF
clone_size: .
v_call: TRBV28
d_call: .
j_call: TRBJ2-4

cdr3_nt: TGTGCCAGTAGAGCTGGCAGGGTGAGGACTGAAGCTTTCTTT
cdr3_aa: CASRAGRVRTEAFF
clone_size: .
v_call: TRBV19
d_call: .
j_call: TRBJ1-1